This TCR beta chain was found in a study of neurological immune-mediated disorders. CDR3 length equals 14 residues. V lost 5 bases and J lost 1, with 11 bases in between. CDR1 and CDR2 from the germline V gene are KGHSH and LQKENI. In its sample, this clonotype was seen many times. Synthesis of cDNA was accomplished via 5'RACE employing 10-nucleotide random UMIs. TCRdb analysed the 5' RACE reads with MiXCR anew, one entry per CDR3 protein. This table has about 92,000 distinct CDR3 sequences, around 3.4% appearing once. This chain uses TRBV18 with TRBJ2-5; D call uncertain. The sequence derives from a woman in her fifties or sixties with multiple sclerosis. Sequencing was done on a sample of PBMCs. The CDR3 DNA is TGTGCCAGCTCAAAAGGGATACCCCAAGAGACCCAGTACTTC. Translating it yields CASSKGIPQETQYF.